The 11 T cell receptor beta chains given below trace back to one sample, sequenced in a study of early T cells in non-severe SARS-CoV-2 infection. TCRdb called the 5' RACE reads again in MiXCR, with one record for every CDR3 protein. The repertoire holds about 22,000 distinct CDR3 sequences, 5% seen once, with 4.3% in the top ten. Sequencing was done on a sample of whole blood. The receptors come from an adult who was a healthcare worker with PCR-confirmed SARS-CoV-2 infection or an uninfected control (not recorded which).

This clonotype was seen ten or more times. CDR3: CASSQSPPDEQYF. The CDR3 region has the DNA TGCGCCAGCAGCCAATCTCCACCCGACGAGCAGTACTTC. The gene calls are TRBV4-1 and TRBJ2-7; D ambiguous. Looked up from germline, CDR1 is MGHRA and CDR2 is YSYEKL. Trimming took 2 bases from V and 5 from J, leaving 10 bases between them. This CDR3 contains 13 residues.

This clonotype was detected many times. The chain combines TRBV12-3 or TRBV12-4 with TRBJ1-5, with D maybe TRBD1 (5 bases). This CDR3 is 20 amino acids long. Between the trimmed V and J ends, which lost 5 bases and 7 bases, there was a span of 33 bases. CDR3 residues: CASSPGTSQKSHGYYQPQHF. Here the CDR3 DNA reads TGTGCCAGCAGTCCCGGGACGTCACAAAAATCTCATGGTTACTACCAGCCCCAGCATTTT.

This clonotype was recorded many times. The chain recombines TRBV18 with TRBJ2-7, with 7 nucleotides matching TRBD1. This CDR3 comprises 14 residues. Germline V gene lookup returns CDR1 KGHSH and CDR2 LQKENI. V was clipped by 3 bases and J by 3 bases; unmatched bases: 5. This chain's CDR3 is CASSPYRDSYEQYF. CDR3 DNA sequence: TGTGCCAGCTCACCCTATCGGGACAGCTACGAGCAGTACTTC.

This clonotype was counted ten times or more. The junction departs from germline at one end; a sequencing error may be responsible. The rearrangement uses TRBV29-1 and TRBJ1-3; D may be TRBD1 (6 bases). Looked up from germline, CDR1 is SQVTM and CDR2 is ANQGSEA. The CDR3 contains 14 residues. This CDR3 reads CSVGQFPSENTIYF. DNA of the CDR3: TGCAGCGTCGGACAGTTCCCCTCTGAAAACACCATATATTTT.

This clonotype was found many times. This CDR3 is CASRPSLRQDGITEAFF. As DNA, the CDR3 is TGTGCCAGCAGGCCATCTTTGCGACAGGACGGGATCACTGAAGCTTTCTTT. The chain combines TRBV4-2 with TRBJ1-1, with a possible D match to TRBD1 (6 bases). In germline, CDR1 is LGHNA, CDR2 YNFKEQ. V was trimmed by 6 bases and J by 4 bases, leaving 24 bases between them. CDR3 length: 17 amino acids.

The chain combines TRBV7-2 with TRBJ1-2; tentatively, D is TRBD1 (6 bases). The CDR3 runs to 15 residues. Per the germline V gene, CDR1 is SGHTA and CDR2 is FQGNSA. The ends were cut back, 3 bases at V and 4 bases at J, with 15 bases in the middle. The CDR3 DNA follows: TGTGCCAGCAGCTTTACAGGGACGTTCCCCTATGGCTACACCTTC. Its protein is CASSFTGTFPYGYTF.

This clonotype has at least ten counts. This rearrangement joins TRBV18 to TRBJ2-2, with 7 bases lining up with TRBD1. The trim removed 3 bases at V and 6 bases at J, leaving 1 base unmatched. The CDR3 is 13 amino acids. Germline assignment: CDR1 KGHSH and CDR2 LQKENI. The CDR3 region has the DNA TGTGCCAGCTCACCGACAGGGCCCGGGGAGCTGTTTTTT. Its protein product is CASSPTGPGELFF.

This clonotype has a handful of counts. The rearrangement uses TRBV20-1 and TRBJ1-4, with D tentatively TRBD1 (5 bases). The CDR3 is 14 amino acids. Trimming shortened V by 5 bases and J by 0 bases, and 10 bases separated the two germline ends. The germline V gene has CDR1 DFQATT and CDR2 SNEGSKA (reference sequence). The CDR3 protein is CSAYTRATNEKLFF. CDR3 in DNA: TGCAGTGCTTATACCAGGGCAACTAATGAAAAACTGTTTTTT.

In its sample, this clonotype was seen many times. The rearrangement uses TRBV7-8 and TRBJ1-2; 7 bases align to TRBD1. This CDR3 spans 15 amino acids. V trimming: 1 base; J trimming: 6 bases; junction bases outside the gene matches: 8. Germline V gene lookup returns CDR1 SGHVS and CDR2 FQNEAQ. As DNA, the CDR3 is TGTGCCAGCAGCTTAGAAGGGGGCAGGGGACATGGCTACACCTTC. Protein sequence: CASSLEGGRGHGYTF.

Ten or more counts support this clonotype. The rearrangement joins TRBV2 to TRBJ2-1; D is undetermined. Trimming removed 5 bases from V and 5 bases from J, with 22 bases in between. Germline V gene lookup returns CDR1 SNHLY and CDR2 FYNNEI. CDR3 size: 17 residues. The CDR3 region has the DNA TGTGCCAGCAGTCGCCGACCGTCGACTCACGTCGACAATGAGCAGTTCTTC. This codes for CASSRRPSTHVDNEQFF.

This clonotype was counted many times. The V call is TRBV7-9, the J call TRBJ2-7; D unclear. Per the germline V gene, CDR1 is SEHNR and CDR2 is FQNEAQ (reference sequence). The CDR3 sequence is 13 residues long. V lost 0 bases and J 6 bases, leaving 9 bases between the germline ends. CDR3 DNA: TGTGCCAGCAGCTTAGCGGAGACCCTCGAGCAGTACTTC. Translated, it gives CASSLAETLEQYF.